These 8 T cell receptor beta chains share one sample of origin, sequenced in a study of T cell responses to AZD1222 COVID-19 vaccine. The table came from immunoSEQ multiplex PCR; TCRdb's copy has only in-frame clones and leaves some out. The sample carries fewer than 150,000 clones, 89% recorded once. The source material was peripheral blood, sampled 28 days after the second AZD1222 dose. All receptors derive from an adult who received the AZD1222 COVID-19 vaccine.

CDR3 sequence (DNA): TGTGCCTGGAGTGTCAGGGGTGAAGGGAGAGGCTACACCTTC. Its translation: CAWSVRGEGRGYTF. The gene calls are TRBV30 and TRBJ1-2, with D possibly TRBD1 on 6 matching bases. The CDR3 spans 14 residues. Trimming took off 0 bases at V and 8 bases at J, with 16 bases between the two ends. CDR1 and CDR2 (germline): GTSNPN, SVGIG (reference sequence).

The chain links TRBV19 to TRBJ1-6; 7 bases are shared with TRBD1. J gave up 10 bases and V 5 bases, and 8 bases lay outside the gene matches. The germline CDR1 and CDR2 sequences are LNHDA and SQIVND (reference sequence). The CDR3 consists of 14 residues. CDR3 protein: CASSLLTGRSPLHF. DNA for the CDR3: TGTGCCAGTAGTCTACTGACAGGGAGGTCACCCCTCCACTTT.

This rearrangement joins TRBV5-1 to TRBJ2-3; 7 bases are shared with TRBD2. V gave up 0 bases and J gave up 6 bases; unmatched junction bases: 13. CDR1 is SGHRS and CDR2 is YFSETQ in the germline V gene. CDR3 length: 17 residues. As DNA, the CDR3 is TGCGCCAGCAGCTTGGCCTCGACCGGGGGGTGGCTGGATACGCAGTATTTT. Its protein product is CASSLASTGGWLDTQYF.

This chain uses TRBV7-8 with TRBJ2-7; the D gene is possibly TRBD2 (6 bases). Germline CDR1 is SGHVS and CDR2 is FQNEAQ. This CDR3 has 14 residues. Deletions cut 0 bases from V and 2 bases from J, with 8 bases between. The CDR3 bases are TGTGCCAGCAGCTTAGCGGGGGGTGCCTACGAGCAGTACTTC. Translating gives CASSLAGGAYEQYF.

The chain has TRBV5-4 and TRBJ1-4, with no clear D. CDR1 is SGHNT and CDR2 is YYREEE in the germline V gene (reference sequence). The V gene lost 4 bases and the J gene lost 6 bases, with 7 bases spanning the gap. This CDR3 is built from 12 residues. The CDR3 sequence: CASSHEDEKLFF. In DNA, the CDR3 is TGTGCCAGCAGCCATGAGGATGAAAAACTGTTTTTT.

This clone appeared once. The chain has TRBV19 and TRBJ2-1; 11 nucleotides match TRBD2. Germline CDR1 is LNHDA and CDR2 is SQIVND (reference sequence). This CDR3 is built from 16 residues. V trimming: 5 bases; J trimming: 5 bases; junction bases outside the gene matches: 8. Here the CDR3 DNA reads TGTGCCAGTAGTGTGATAGCGGGAGGGCCCCACAATGAGCAGTTCTTC. Translated, it gives CASSVIAGGPHNEQFF.

The chain links TRBV7-8 to TRBJ1-3; tentatively, D is TRBD1 (6 bases). Germline-derived CDR1 and CDR2 are SGHVS and FQNEAQ. The CDR3 has 15 amino acids. With 6 bases removed from V and 2 bases from J, the gap between germline ends came to 14 bases. In nucleotides, the CDR3 is TGTGCCAGCAGTTCAAGCTCAGGGGCTGGAAACACCATATATTTT. Its protein product is CASSSSSGAGNTIYF.

This sequence joins TRBV7-8 and TRBJ1-4; D might be TRBD1 (6 bases). Trimming cost V 4 bases and J 5 bases, with 14 bases left between them. The germline V gene has CDR1 SGHVS and CDR2 FQNEAQ. CDR3 length: 15 amino acids. The CDR3 loop is CASSYRTAKNEKLFF. Here the CDR3 DNA reads TGTGCCAGCAGCTACCGGACAGCAAAGAATGAAAAACTGTTTTTT. The complete variable domain, with remaining parts taken from reference TRBV7-8 and TRBJ1-4, reads GAGVSQSPRYKVAKRGQDVALRCDPISGHVSLFWYQQALGQGPEFLTYFQNEAQLDKSGLPSDRFFAERPEGSVSTLKIQRTQQEDSAVYLCASSYRTAKNEKLFFGSGTQLSVL.